This TCR beta chain is drawn from a study of cytomegalovirus exposure and HLA in healthy donors (dated by TCRdb to the late 2010s). With respect to the entire study: An earlier analysis of roughly 610 of the donors reported approximately 300 Gb of sequence data and some 110 million unique TCR beta sequences obtained from roughly 170 million T cells. Along with the approximately 600-subject first cohort, a separate validation cohort of over a hundred different subjects was used. The aim of the study was to test whether cataloging public T cell receptors could identify signatures of past pathogen exposure. The study combined high-throughput TCR immunosequencing, statistical association of individual TCRs with disease status, and machine learning to predict cytomegalovirus infection status. A later analysis re-examined previously published TCR beta repertoires from 610 or so donors and added high-resolution HLA genotyping to investigate patterns of TCR occurrence. Both class I and class II loci were covered by HLA typing, at four-digit resolution. Rather than using new phenotypic data, the later analysis identified candidate immune exposures from TCR beta sequences and from how often those sequences occurred across donors. All discovery cohort repertoires had been generated using a single sequencing platform. Among about 370 genotyped donors of the cohort, an average of around 250,000 unique TCR beta nucleotide sequences was sequenced per donor, of which about 19% were non-productive. A later genetic analysis used genome-wide SNP genotypes for about 60% of the roughly 700 donors, treating that subset as a discovery cohort. The study profiled the T cell repertoires of hundreds of subjects by immunosequencing and related them to cytomegalovirus serostatus. A few DR-DQ haplotypes were treated as single units for association and clustering because of strong linkage in the cohort. To decide whether each TCR beta V gene segment behaved as functional or pseudogenic, an earlier analysis of 587 of the donors relied on high-throughput TCR beta sequencing. Typing coverage varied by locus: about 629-640 donors for A, B, C, DRB1 and DQB1; approximately 500 for DQA1; more than 600 for DPA1; about 450 for DPB1. Among the roughly 400 genotyped donors, approximately 81% belonged to the genetic ancestry cluster associated with self-reported Caucasian donors. Alongside the repertoire data, information on donor age, sex, ethnicity and CMV serostatus was compiled. An early release that covered about 640 HLA-typed donors contained around 330 gigabases of sequencing data and 85 million to 100 million unique TCR sequences. Overall results and qualifications from the work: In a later analysis, several top co-occurrence clusters were reported to appear linked to parvovirus B19, influenza, CMV and Epstein-Barr virus. The authors suggested that the approach could potentially be extended to other disease states and immunological phenotypes. V-gene and J-gene trimming of TCR beta chains was associated with a missense DCLRE1C variant in a later genetic analysis, and the association was replicated in an independent cohort. According to a later genetic analysis, donors in an Asian-associated ancestry cluster had fewer N-insertions in productive TCRs than the roughly 670-donor mean. Because the 87-base-pair reads could not distinguish some IMGT-functional V segments, including TRBV6-2 and TRBV6-3, those segments were excluded. Some 15 rarely observed V segments, including chromosome 9 orphons, were excluded from the earlier analysis of a few hundred of the donors because counts were too low. In an earlier analysis of 500 to 650 of the donors, most TCR beta V segments appeared in productive rearrangements about 87% or about 30% of the time, broadly matching IMGT annotations. A few of the identified cytomegalovirus-associated TCR beta chains were confirmed in vitro to be specific for cytomegalovirus antigens. In this cohort, only TCR beta chains were sequenced, and detectable features were limited by the absence of alpha or paired-chain data. The classifier was reported to diagnose cytomegalovirus status with high specificity and sensitivity in both the original and validation cohorts. In a later analysis, about 16,000 TCR beta sequences were associated with specific HLA alleles at a false discovery rate of 0.05. Because some donors lacked HLA typing at each locus, the association tests relied only on the typed subset. Most CMV-associated TCR beta chains appeared to be HLA-restricted in a later analysis, and the HLA associations seemed to be driven largely by CMV exposure. A cluster of highly shared sequence variants was judged likely to be a technical artifact of the sequencing pipeline. In a later analysis, the rate of TCR association differed among HLA loci, with DRB1 alleles having the most associated TCRs and HLA-C alleles having the fewest. A further reported finding was that TCR beta sequences accurately predicted the HLA-A and HLA-B alleles for most subjects in the first cohort. For the cohort, immune exposure information was limited to CMV serostatus. A later analysis found that HLA-associated TCR beta chains were more clonally expanded and had lower generation probabilities than equally common non-associated chains. Assigning TCR associations to individual alleles was difficult when HLA alleles, especially DR and DQ, strongly co-occurred. Correlated functional status among segregating V segments might reflect linkage disequilibrium, but an unknown experimental factor could not be ruled out. The study gave a list of about 170 TCR beta chains associated with cytomegalovirus. Most TCR sequences were seen in very few donors, while some public TCRs were found in many individuals. Roughly uniform sequencing depth across donors was assumed in presence/absence analyses, although this assumption may not hold.

The library was produced with the immunoSEQ multiplex PCR assay. For the multiplex PCR, a mixture combining 60 forward primers for TCR Vbeta segments and 13 reverse primers for TCR Jbeta segments was used. Amplification of the CDR3 region of rearranged TCR beta genes was performed with a multiplex PCR assay on genomic DNA. The Illumina HiSeq System was used to sequence the amplified TCR beta libraries as 87-base-pair reads. The source study handled its data this way. A later analysis tallied roughly 76 million unique TCR beta chains across the 700 or so repertoires, and some 12 million of those chains were shared by two or more donors. A nearest-neighbor algorithm error-corrected the raw reads and collapsed the reads into unique sequences, merging closely related sequences to remove PCR and sequencing errors. Alignment of CDR3 sequences to IMGT reference sequences was used to assign V, D and J gene segments. For a sequence to be retained, at least a six-nucleotide match to both a V gene segment and a J gene segment was required. Rearrangements were classified as productive when the CDR3 lacked stop codons and remained in frame with V and J, and all other rearrangements were classified as non-productive. CDR3 was defined according to IMGT convention as the region running from the second conserved V-encoded cysteine to the conserved J-encoded phenylalanine. The earlier analysis of 500 to 750 of the donors excluded any sequence lacking an unambiguous match to a single V gene segment. In an earlier analysis of 450 to 750 of the donors, a V segment was called functional when productive rearrangements were above 56.7%, and segregating when the standard deviation between donors exceeded 5%. A statistical classification framework was built for diagnosing cytomegalovirus status from the catalog of TCR beta chain sequences. V and J gene assignment, in a later analysis, came from comparing TCR nucleotide sequences with IMGT/GENE-DB human TR gene sequences. The TCRdist pipeline was used in a later analysis to assign CDR3 sequences and most-parsimonious VDJ recombination scenarios. In a later analysis, every TCR beta chain was defined by the combination of its CDR3 amino acid sequence and its V-gene family, and reads without a unique V-gene family were dropped. As a way to deal with suspected cross-contamination and a sequencing artifact, a later analysis dropped over 550 nucleotide sequences that were highly shared and had low generation probability. In a later analysis, a clonal expansion index for each public chain was calculated from normalized within-repertoire ranks of inferred template counts. In a later analysis, generation probabilities were computed with a VDJ recombination model fitted to out-of-frame rearrangements, and the resulting probabilities were checked against IGoR. A later analysis scored TCR-TCR, TCR-HLA and TCR-CMV co-occurrence with hypergeometric tests, applying a repertoire-size bias correction to TCR pairs. False discovery rates were estimated in a later analysis by permuting HLA or CMV assignments 20 times. A later analysis grouped co-occurring TCRs with DBSCAN, adding TCRdist sequence similarity when clustering within HLA-allele-positive subsets. Repertoires with fewer than 30,000 or more than 120,000 public chains, plus five repertoires with anomalous nucleotide sharing, were excluded from co-occurrence clustering. TCRdb retrieved this table from immuneACCESS and kept in-frame rearrangements only. Not all clones are present; in checked studies, unresolved V genes account for under half, and no reason is known for the remainder. The D gene and trimming were derived from the DNA, and the V and J assignments and clone size from that table. This sample gives about 170,000 clones in total; roughly 80% of them show up just once. The ten top clones hold approximately 2.2% of the sample.

In total, approximately 690 healthy bone marrow donors made up the cohort. At the time of sampling, all cohort members were nominally healthy, though unrecorded immune exposures were likely present. The donor tested CMV seronegative, placing the donor among the 350 to 400 seronegative members of the cohort. Each donor provided a peripheral blood sample, and peripheral blood mononuclear cells were used for TCR beta sequencing. The Qiagen DNeasy Blood Extraction Kit was used to extract genomic DNA from the blood cell samples. The germline V gene sets CDR1 to SGHNT and CDR2 to YENEEA. Its CDR3 holds 13 amino acids, cysteine through phenylalanine. The kept DNA is CDR3 alone, 39 bases in frame from the first base. The V end loses 1 base and the J end loses 3 bases, and a stretch of 6 bases separates them. This clone was recorded only once. Its specific antigen is unknown. The record has no base qualities; no much larger clone is one base away.

The source of this sequence is a male donor in good health and CMV-seronegative. The sample taken for sequencing was PBMCs. Recombination connected TRBV11-3 to TRBJ1-1; no D gene is confidently identified. The CDR3 loop reads CASSLVSDTEAFF. The bases are TGTGCCAGCAGCTTAGTTTCGGACACTGAAGCTTTCTTT.